The sequence of this T cell receptor beta chain was determined in a study of naive and memory T cell subsets. The beta constant-region primer was an equimolar mix of two oligonucleotides covering TRBC1 and TRBC2. Nested alpha and beta constant-region primers with the SP2 primer drove four PCR rounds on ligated cDNA. TCRdb called the UMI-ligation and nested PCR reads again in MiXCR, with one record for every CDR3 protein. The sample shows 4,000 or so distinct CDR3 sequences, around 5.2% of them seen only once. Germline V gives CDR1 LNHDA, CDR2 SQIVND (reference sequence). The junction had 7 bases not matched to a gene; V was cut back by 9 bases and J by 6 bases. The CDR3 length is 12 residues. Four subsets defined by CD45RA and CD27 were sorted after CD3, CD4, CD8 and live/dead staining.

The rearrangement uses TRBV19 and TRBJ1-1, with 7 bases that match TRBD1. The specimen sequenced was effector memory CD8+ T cells from blood. Subset here: effector memory, CD45RA- CD27-. This clonotype originated in a human donor in good health. The CDR3 spells CASIFQGAEAFF. Written as DNA, the CDR3 is TGTGCCAGCATTTTCCAGGGGGCTGAAGCTTTCTTT.